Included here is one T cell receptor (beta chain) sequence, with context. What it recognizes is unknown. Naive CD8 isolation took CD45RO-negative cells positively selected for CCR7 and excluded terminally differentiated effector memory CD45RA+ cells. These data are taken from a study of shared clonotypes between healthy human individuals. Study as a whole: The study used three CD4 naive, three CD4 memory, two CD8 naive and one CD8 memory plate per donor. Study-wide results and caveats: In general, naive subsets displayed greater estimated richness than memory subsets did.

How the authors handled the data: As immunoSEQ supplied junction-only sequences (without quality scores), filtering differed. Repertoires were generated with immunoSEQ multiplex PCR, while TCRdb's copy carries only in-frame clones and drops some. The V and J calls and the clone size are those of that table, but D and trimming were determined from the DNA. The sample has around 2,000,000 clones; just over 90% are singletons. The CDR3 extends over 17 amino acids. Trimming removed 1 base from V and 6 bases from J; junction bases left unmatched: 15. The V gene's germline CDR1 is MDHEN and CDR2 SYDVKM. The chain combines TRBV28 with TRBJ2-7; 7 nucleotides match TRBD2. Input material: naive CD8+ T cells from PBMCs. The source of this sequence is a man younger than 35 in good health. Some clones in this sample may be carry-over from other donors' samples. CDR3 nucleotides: TGTGCCAGCAGTTTATTCTCGACTCGGGCGGGAGTCGGCGAGCAGTACTTC. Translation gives CASSLFSTRAGVGEQYF.